This TCR beta chain was captured by sequencing in a study of blood T cell repertoires in COVID-19. About the study: Both acute and convalescent COVID-19 samples were obtained from the United States, Italy and Spain. PBMCs, B-cell-depleted T cells, or T cells provided the cDNA or gDNA that made up the material.

This CDR3 has 13 residues. Unmatched junction bases numbered 2, after V lost 4 bases and J lost 2 bases. Germline CDR1 reads LNHDA; CDR2 reads SQIVND (reference sequence). Only one count was recorded for this clone. Per the study methods: Reference gene primer amplification gave nucleated cell count estimates. TCRdb's copy holds only in-frame clones and misses some; the assay was immunoSEQ multiplex PCR. V and J calls and clone size are given by that table; D and trimming were obtained from the DNA. Among 85,000 or so clones, about 95% were seen once, and the ten largest hold 3.5% to 5%. The TCR originated in a human donor with active COVID-19. The donor label of this sample is uncertain. This chain connects TRBV19 to TRBJ2-7; 7 nucleotides match TRBD2. Sequencing used peripheral blood. The CDR3 protein is CASSSGGTYEQYF. For the CDR3, the DNA is TGTGCCAGTAGTAGCGGGGGAACCTACGAGCAGTACTTC.